These T cell receptor beta chains were read from a single sample in a study of cytomegalovirus exposure and HLA in healthy donors. Libraries were prepared by immunoSEQ multiplex PCR; TCRdb keeps only in-frame clonotypes and omits some of them. This table holds about 130,000 clones, just over 70% found once. The sequencing sample was made of PBMCs. These TCRs come from an older woman in good health and CMV-seropositive. Each CDR3 is given with its conserved first and last residue. The D gene is left open where the match is weak. A clone size is listed for some rows: how often the clone was seen (once, few, many), or a class if it is expanded.

clone size: .; D gene: TRBD1; J gene: TRBJ2-7; V gene: TRBV19; CDR3 DNA: TGTGCCAGTACCCCCGACAGGGGCCACGAGCAGTACTTC; CDR3 protein: CASTPDRGHEQYF
clone size: .; D gene: TRBD2; J gene: TRBJ2-1; V gene: TRBV7-3; CDR3 DNA: TGTGCCAGCAGCCCGGGACTAGCGGGGGAGCAGTTCTTC; CDR3 protein: CASSPGLAGEQFF
clone size: .; D gene: TRBD1; J gene: TRBJ1-1; V gene: TRBV6-5; CDR3 DNA: TGTGCCAGCAGGTCGGGACAGCAGAACACTGAAGCTTTCTTT; CDR3 protein: CASRSGQQNTEAFF
clone size: .; D gene: TRBD1; J gene: TRBJ1-4; V gene: TRBV5-4; CDR3 DNA: TGTGCCAGCTCATCCGGGACAGATAATGAAAAACTGTTTTTT; CDR3 protein: CASSSGTDNEKLFF
clone size: .; D gene: .; J gene: TRBJ2-1; V gene: TRBV4-2; CDR3 DNA: TGTGCCAGCAGCCAAGATGAGACTCAGGGTTCCTACAATGAGCAGTTCTTC; CDR3 protein: CASSQDETQGSYNEQFF
clone size: .; D gene: .; J gene: TRBJ2-2; V gene: TRBV5-1; CDR3 DNA: TGCGCCAGCAGCTCATCGGAGGCTGGAACCGGGGAGCTGTTTTTT; CDR3 protein: CASSSSEAGTGELFF
clone size: .; D gene: .; J gene: TRBJ2-7; V gene: TRBV7-8; CDR3 DNA: TGTGCCAGCAGCCCTCGAGGTTTCGGGGGTGAAACCTACGAGCAGTACTTC; CDR3 protein: CASSPRGFGGETYEQYF
clone size: .; D gene: TRBD2; J gene: TRBJ2-2; V gene: TRBV19; CDR3 DNA: TGTGCCAGTATGGAGCGGGGAATGGATCCCGGGGAGCTGTTTTTT; CDR3 protein: CASMERGMDPGELFF
clone size: few; D gene: .; J gene: TRBJ1-5; V gene: TRBV2; CDR3 DNA: TGTGCCAGCAGGGGGCGGGGCGCTGGGAGTGGCAATCAGCCCCAGCATTTT; CDR3 protein: CASRGRGAGSGNQPQHF
clone size: few; D gene: .; J gene: TRBJ1-1; V gene: TRBV6-5; CDR3 DNA: TGTGCCAGCAGTTACTCGAACGGGGGGATGAACACTGAAGCTTTCTTT; CDR3 protein: CASSYSNGGMNTEAFF
clone size: once; D gene: .; J gene: TRBJ2-1; V gene: TRBV6-6; CDR3 DNA: TGTGCCAGCAGCTACCCCAGCGGGCCCCACAATGAGCAGTTCTTC; CDR3 protein: CASSYPSGPHNEQFF
clone size: few; D gene: .; J gene: TRBJ2-4; V gene: TRBV14; CDR3 DNA: TGTGCCAGCAGCCAAGATGAATGGGACATTTCCCTTTTAGCCAAAAACATTCAGTACTTC; CDR3 protein: CASSQDEWDISLLAKNIQYF
clone size: .; D gene: TRBD1; J gene: TRBJ1-2; V gene: TRBV7-3; CDR3 DNA: TGTGCCAGCAGCCCGCGGGACAGGGGGTATGGCTACACCTTC; CDR3 protein: CASSPRDRGYGYTF
clone size: .; D gene: .; J gene: TRBJ1-1; V gene: TRBV19; CDR3 DNA: TGTGCCAGTATTACAGTCTCTGAAGCTTTCTTT; CDR3 protein: CASITVSEAFF
clone size: once; D gene: .; J gene: TRBJ2-5; V gene: TRBV25-1; CDR3 DNA: TGTGCCAGCAGTACTCAGGGGATTGGGGAGACCCAGTACTTC; CDR3 protein: CASSTQGIGETQYF
clone size: .; D gene: TRBD2; J gene: TRBJ2-1; V gene: TRBV5-1; CDR3 DNA: TGCGCCAGCAGCTTACTAGCGGGGACATACAATGAGCAGTTCTTC; CDR3 protein: CASSLLAGTYNEQFF
clone size: .; D gene: .; J gene: TRBJ1-6; V gene: TRBV18; CDR3 DNA: TGTGCCAGCTCACTTCGGGACATTTTAGAGGATTCACCCCTCCACTTT; CDR3 protein: CASSLRDILEDSPLHF
clone size: .; D gene: TRBD1; J gene: TRBJ2-5; V gene: TRBV5-1; CDR3 DNA: TGCGCCAGCAGCCCAGGGACAGGGCGAATGGAGACCCAGTACTTC; CDR3 protein: CASSPGTGRMETQYF
clone size: .; D gene: .; J gene: TRBJ1-1; V gene: TRBV11-1; CDR3 DNA: TGTGCCAGCAGCTTAGGGACATCGAACACTGAAGCTTTCTTT; CDR3 protein: CASSLGTSNTEAFF
clone size: .; D gene: .; J gene: TRBJ2-5; V gene: TRBV11-1; CDR3 DNA: TGTGCCAGCAGCTTGGCCCAGACTAGACCAGAGACCCAGTACTTC; CDR3 protein: CASSLAQTRPETQYF
clone size: .; D gene: .; J gene: TRBJ1-1; V gene: TRBV9; CDR3 DNA: TGTGCCAGCAGCGGAGAGGCAGGGTACACTGAAGCTTTCTTT; CDR3 protein: CASSGEAGYTEAFF
clone size: .; D gene: TRBD1; J gene: TRBJ1-4; V gene: TRBV10-1; CDR3 DNA: TGCGCCAGCTCCGGACAGGGTAATGAAAAACTGTTTTTT; CDR3 protein: CASSGQGNEKLFF
clone size: .; D gene: TRBD1; J gene: TRBJ1-1; V gene: TRBV5-6; CDR3 DNA: TGTGCCAGCAGCCTGGGACAGGGGGCCACTGAAGCTTTCTTT; CDR3 protein: CASSLGQGATEAFF
clone size: .; D gene: TRBD1; J gene: TRBJ1-1; V gene: TRBV9; CDR3 DNA: TGTGCCAGCAGCCACTCGAACAGGGGGCCAGTTGACACTGAAGCTTTCTTT; CDR3 protein: CASSHSNRGPVDTEAFF
clone size: .; D gene: TRBD1; J gene: TRBJ2-6; V gene: TRBV4-1; CDR3 DNA: TGCGCCAGCAGCCAAGTGGGAAAATCAGGGGGCACTGGGGCCAACGTCCTGACTTTC; CDR3 protein: CASSQVGKSGGTGANVLTF
clone size: .; D gene: .; J gene: TRBJ1-1; V gene: TRBV11-2; CDR3 DNA: TGTGCCAGCAGCTTAACCCCGAGAGGGACATCCACTGAAGCTTTCTTT; CDR3 protein: CASSLTPRGTSTEAFF
clone size: .; D gene: TRBD1; J gene: TRBJ1-1; V gene: TRBV11-2; CDR3 DNA: TGTGCCAGCAGCTTAGGGACAGGGTGGGCTTTCTTT; CDR3 protein: CASSLGTGWAFF
clone size: .; D gene: TRBD1; J gene: TRBJ1-1; V gene: TRBV5-1; CDR3 DNA: TGCGCCAGCAGCTCGACAGGGGGCGGCAAGCGGAACACTGAAGCTTTCTTT; CDR3 protein: CASSSTGGGKRNTEAFF
clone size: .; D gene: .; J gene: TRBJ2-3; V gene: TRBV19; CDR3 DNA: TGTGCCAGTAGTAGGACAGAGACAGATACGCAGTATTTT; CDR3 protein: CASSRTETDTQYF
clone size: .; D gene: TRBD1; J gene: TRBJ1-1; V gene: TRBV6-6; CDR3 DNA: TGTGCCAGCAGTCCCGCACAGGGGAGGTTTGACACTGAAGCTTTCTTT; CDR3 protein: CASSPAQGRFDTEAFF
clone size: .; D gene: TRBD2; J gene: TRBJ2-5; V gene: TRBV10-2; CDR3 DNA: TGCGCCAGCAGTAGACTAGCCCAAGAGACCCAGTACTTC; CDR3 protein: CASSRLAQETQYF
clone size: .; D gene: .; J gene: TRBJ2-4; V gene: TRBV7-2; CDR3 DNA: TGTGCCAGCAGCTTAGACAGGACAGTCAAAAACATTCAGTACTTC; CDR3 protein: CASSLDRTVKNIQYF
clone size: .; D gene: .; J gene: TRBJ2-5; V gene: TRBV6-5; CDR3 DNA: TGTGCCAGCAGTTACAGGGCGGAGGAATACGAGACCCAGTACTTC; CDR3 protein: CASSYRAEEYETQYF
clone size: .; D gene: .; J gene: TRBJ1-6; V gene: TRBV2; CDR3 DNA: TGTGCCAGCACCAGGAATTCACCCCTCCACTTT; CDR3 protein: CASTRNSPLHF
clone size: .; D gene: .; J gene: TRBJ1-5; V gene: TRBV6-1; CDR3 DNA: TGTGCCAGCAGGTTATATAGCAATCAGCCCCAGCATTTT; CDR3 protein: CASRLYSNQPQHF
clone size: few; D gene: .; J gene: TRBJ2-1; V gene: TRBV7-2; CDR3 DNA: TGTGCCAGCAGCTTAGTCAATTACAATGAGCAGTTCTTC; CDR3 protein: CASSLVNYNEQFF
clone size: .; D gene: .; J gene: TRBJ1-4; V gene: TRBV9; CDR3 DNA: TGTGCCAGCAGCGTAGGACAGACTAATGAAAAACTGTTTTTT; CDR3 protein: CASSVGQTNEKLFF
clone size: .; D gene: TRBD1; J gene: TRBJ1-2; V gene: TRBV6-1; CDR3 DNA: TGTGCCAGCAGTGCCTTGGGGCAGGGGGAATCCGGCTACACCTTC; CDR3 protein: CASSALGQGESGYTF
clone size: .; D gene: TRBD1; J gene: TRBJ1-1; V gene: TRBV9; CDR3 DNA: TGTGCCAGCAGCTCTCGGGACAGGGGGCTCATTGGGAACACTGAAGCTTTCTTT; CDR3 protein: CASSSRDRGLIGNTEAFF
clone size: few; D gene: .; J gene: TRBJ1-3; V gene: TRBV6-5; CDR3 DNA: TGTGCCAGCAGTTACTCCGGGACTGGTGGAAACACCATATATTTT; CDR3 protein: CASSYSGTGGNTIYF
clone size: few; D gene: TRBD2; J gene: TRBJ2-3; V gene: TRBV19; CDR3 DNA: TGTGCCAGTAGTATTCTGCGGGGGGGCTCAGATACGCAGTATTTT; CDR3 protein: CASSILRGGSDTQYF
clone size: .; D gene: .; J gene: TRBJ1-1; V gene: TRBV5-1; CDR3 DNA: TGCGCCAGCAGCCTTGGACAGAGTCAAGCTTTCTTT; CDR3 protein: CASSLGQSQAFF
clone size: .; D gene: TRBD1; J gene: TRBJ1-6; V gene: TRBV5-1; CDR3 DNA: TGCGCCAGCAGCCCCGGACAGGGTTTACGTTCACCCCTCCACTTT; CDR3 protein: CASSPGQGLRSPLHF
clone size: .; D gene: TRBD1; J gene: TRBJ1-4; V gene: TRBV5-6; CDR3 DNA: TGTGCCAGCAGGGAATCGGGACAGGGCACAAAACTGTTTTTT; CDR3 protein: CASRESGQGTKLFF
clone size: .; D gene: TRBD2; J gene: TRBJ2-3; V gene: TRBV11-2; CDR3 DNA: TGTGCCAGCAGCTTAGGGGGACTAGCTACGGATACGCAGTATTTT; CDR3 protein: CASSLGGLATDTQYF
clone size: .; D gene: TRBD1; J gene: TRBJ2-1; V gene: TRBV18; CDR3 DNA: TGTGCCAGCTCACCCCCCGGGACAGACCACCAGCAGTTCTTC; CDR3 protein: CASSPPGTDHQQFF
clone size: few; D gene: .; J gene: TRBJ1-3; V gene: TRBV27; CDR3 DNA: TGTGCCAGCAAAATAAACCCGGGAGGAAACACCATATATTTT; CDR3 protein: CASKINPGGNTIYF
clone size: .; D gene: TRBD1; J gene: TRBJ1-1; V gene: TRBV29-1; CDR3 DNA: TGCAGCGTTGATCATCAGGGGGTTAGGTCGGCTTTCTTT; CDR3 protein: CSVDHQGVRSAFF
clone size: .; D gene: TRBD2; J gene: TRBJ2-3; V gene: TRBV7-2; CDR3 DNA: TGTGCCAGCAGCTTTGCGGGGGGGCCGGAATCGGATACGCAGTATTTT; CDR3 protein: CASSFAGGPESDTQYF
clone size: once; D gene: TRBD1; J gene: TRBJ2-3; V gene: TRBV19; CDR3 DNA: TGTGCCAGTAGTATGTTCGGGACAGCATTTGCAGATACGCAGTATTTT; CDR3 protein: CASSMFGTAFADTQYF
clone size: few; D gene: TRBD1; J gene: TRBJ1-2; V gene: TRBV29-1; CDR3 DNA: TGCAGCGGGGGGCGACAGGGAGGAGGCTACACCTTC; CDR3 protein: CSGGRQGGGYTF
clone size: few; D gene: TRBD1; J gene: TRBJ1-3; V gene: TRBV10-3; CDR3 DNA: TGTGCCATCAGTGAATCGAAGGCCGGACAGGCCTCTGGAAACACCATATATTTT; CDR3 protein: CAISESKAGQASGNTIYF
clone size: .; D gene: .; J gene: TRBJ2-5; V gene: TRBV6-5; CDR3 DNA: TGTGCCAGCAGGGGCTCGGGGTTAGGGACCCAGTACTTC; CDR3 protein: CASRGSGLGTQYF